The source of this TCR beta chain is a study of radiotherapy plus CTLA-4 blockade in lung cancer (dated by TCRdb to the late 2010s). Broadly, across the study: Objective responses occurred in about 20% of enrolled patients, and 25% to 40% achieved disease control.

The table lists this clone with a few counts. Its cognate antigen has yet to be identified. Qualities for individual bases were not recorded, and no much larger clone is one base off. In this study, focal radiation therapy paired with CTLA-4 blockade (ipilimumab) was tested in patients who had chemo-refractory metastatic non-small-cell lung cancer. General conclusions and limits of the study: The strongest predictors of response were reported to be early dynamic shifts in blood T cell clones along with a rise in serum interferon-beta following radiation. After treatment with radiotherapy and ipilimumab, TCR clones that came from tumors expanded in the peripheral blood.

The library was obtained by the immunoSEQ multiplex PCR assay. TCRdb re-hosts the immuneACCESS table, in-frame sequences only. Its copies lack some clones; in the studies checked, an unresolved V gene accounts for under half of them, and the cause for the rest is not known. The sample records under 35,000 clones, roughly three quarters of which are singletons. The leading ten clones occupy under 5% of the sample. There are 14 amino acids in the CDR3, from cysteine to phenylalanine inclusive. Of all the DNA, just the CDR3 is kept, 42 bases in frame from base 1. The junction carries 18 bases between V and J, which are trimmed by 6 bases and 7 bases respectively. The germline V gene (reference sequence) supplies CDR1 MNHEY and CDR2 SMNVEV.

The sample here was peripheral blood, taken from a patient treated with radiotherapy plus ipilimumab. The chain is encoded by TRBV27 joined to TRBJ1-2, and TRBD1 may be the D gene, going by 5 matching bases. This TCR was recovered from a human donor with non-small cell lung cancer whose response to radiotherapy plus ipilimumab could not be evaluated. The CDR3 region reads CASSTGRGRGGYTF. The nucleotide sequence reads TGTGCCAGCAGCACGGGGAGGGGTAGGGGTGGCTACACCTTC.